This T cell receptor (beta chain) was obtained from a study of blood T cell repertoires in COVID-19. Study summary: In each case, the material was cDNA or gDNA derived from T cells, B-cell-depleted T cells, or PBMCs.

Per germline, CDR1 SGHRS and CDR2 YFSETQ. V was cut by 4 bases and J by 5 bases, with 12 bases left in between. The CDR3 spans 13 residues. Original processing methods: Reference gene primer amplification gave estimated nucleated cell counts. Produced via immunoSEQ multiplex PCR; TCRdb's table is partial and in-frame only. The DNA was the basis for D and trimming; V, J and clone size are from that table. Altogether 150,000 to 200,000 clones are present, more than 80% being singletons, with the ten largest covering approximately 12%. Clinical history as reported by participants underpinned cohort assignment.

The chain employs TRBV5-1 and TRBJ2-5; D is possibly TRBD1 (5 bases). This sequence was found in a man aged 50 to 59 who had recovered from COVID-19. The specimen was PBMCs or T cells enriched from blood (not recorded which). The CDR3 DNA follows: TGCGCCAGCAGCCCCGGACAACGGGAGACCCAGTACTTC. This gives the protein CASSPGQRETQYF.